A single sample is the source of the 8 T cell receptor beta chains below, sequenced in a study of cytomegalovirus exposure and HLA in healthy donors. 13 Jbeta primers and 60 Vbeta primers were used for the PCR. Only in-frame clones appear in the TCRdb table, and some are missing; sequencing was by immunoSEQ multiplex PCR. The sample has some 160,000 clones; about four fifths are singletons. Sequencing was done on a sample of PBMCs. The receptors were sampled from a woman between 40 and 55 years old in good health and CMV-seropositive.

The gene calls are TRBV10-3 and TRBJ2-1, with 7 bases aligning to TRBD2. The CDR3 loop spans 12 amino acids. Trimming took 4 bases from V and 8 from J; bases not matched to a gene: 2. Germline V gene data show CDR1 as ENHRY and CDR2 as SYGVKD. CDR3 bases: TGTGCCATCAGTGGTGGGGGGGATGAGCAGTTCTTC. Translating gives CAISGGGDEQFF.

The gene calls are TRBV13 and TRBJ1-3, with a possible D match to TRBD1 (6 bases). Trimming left V 3 bases short and J 2 bases short, with 26 bases between. Germline CDR1 is PRHDT and CDR2 is FYEKMQ (reference sequence). The CDR3 runs to 20 residues. This CDR3 reads CASSLILGEGGVGTGNTIYF. The CDR3 DNA follows: TGTGCCAGCAGCTTGATTCTTGGGGAGGGGGGGGTTGGGACTGGAAACACCATATATTTT.

The chain has TRBV6-4 and TRBJ1-4, with 9 bases identical to TRBD1. V gave up 2 bases and J gave up 0 bases; unmatched junction bases: 16. This CDR3 is built from 21 residues. The germline V gene has CDR1 MRHNA and CDR2 SNTAGT. CDR3 DNA sequence: TGTGCCAGCAGTGACGCCCATACTGGACAGGGGACTATTGCAACTAATGAAAAACTGTTTTTT. This translates into CASSDAHTGQGTIATNEKLFF.

This chain joins TRBV28 and TRBJ2-7; maybe TRBD1 (9 bases). The CDR3 spans 15 residues. Germline values: CDR1 MDHEN, CDR2 SYDVKM. V dropped 6 bases and J dropped 9 bases, with 24 bases sitting between them. CDR3 protein: CASSPGGGQGPMQYF. CDR3 DNA sequence: TGTGCCAGCAGCCCCGGGGGGGGACAGGGACCCATGCAGTACTTC.

The chain recombines TRBV5-1 with TRBJ1-1; TRBD1 matches at 9 bases. CDR1 is SGHRS and CDR2 is YFSETQ in the germline V gene. The V gene end was trimmed by 4 bases and the J gene end by 5 bases; junction bases not matched to a gene: 12. This CDR3 is 16 amino acids long. The CDR3 DNA reads TGCGCCAGCAGCCCTAACACTGGACAGGGGATGACTGAAGCTTTCTTT. Translation: CASSPNTGQGMTEAFF.

This clone has a handful of counts. The CDR3 spells CASSSRNQPQHF. CDR3 DNA sequence: TGTGCCAGCAGTTCGCGAAATCAGCCCCAGCATTTT. The chain is built from TRBV6-5 and TRBJ1-5; D gene uncertain. Per the germline V gene, CDR1 is MNHEY and CDR2 is SVGAGI. The CDR3 is 12 residues long. The V gene lost 4 bases and the J gene lost 4 bases, with 5 bases spanning the gap.

The V gene is TRBV7-2, the J gene TRBJ2-2; TRBD2 matches at 10 bases. Germline V gene data show CDR1 as SGHTA and CDR2 as FQGNSA. The CDR3 sequence is 17 residues long. V lost 2 bases to trimming and J lost 1 base; unmatched junction nucleotides: 4. CDR3 nucleotides: TGTGCCAGCAGCTTACTTAGCGGGGGGCGGAACACCGGGGAGCTGTTTTTT. Protein product: CASSLLSGGRNTGELFF.

The rearrangement uses TRBV7-9 and TRBJ1-4; tentative D call: TRBD1 (5 bases). CDR1 and CDR2 (germline): SEHNR, FQNEAQ (reference sequence). The CDR3 has 14 residues. The V gene lost 3 bases and the J gene lost 8 bases, with 13 bases spanning the gap. The CDR3 DNA sequence: TGTGCCAGCAGCTTTGTCCCAGGGCCGGAAAAACTGTTTTTT. Translated, it gives CASSFVPGPEKLFF.